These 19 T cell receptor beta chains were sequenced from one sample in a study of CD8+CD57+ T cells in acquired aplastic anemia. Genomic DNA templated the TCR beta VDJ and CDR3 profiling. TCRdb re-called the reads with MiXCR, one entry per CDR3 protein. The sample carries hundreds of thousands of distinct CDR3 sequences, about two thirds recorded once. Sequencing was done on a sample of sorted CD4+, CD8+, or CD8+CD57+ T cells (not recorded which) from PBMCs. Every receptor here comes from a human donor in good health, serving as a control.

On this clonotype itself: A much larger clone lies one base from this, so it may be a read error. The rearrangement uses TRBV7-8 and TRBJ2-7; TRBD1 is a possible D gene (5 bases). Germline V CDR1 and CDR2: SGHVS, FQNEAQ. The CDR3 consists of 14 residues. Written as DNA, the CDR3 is TGTGCCAGCACCGGACCGACAGTCTCCTACAAGCAGTACTTC. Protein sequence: CASTGPTVSYKQYF.

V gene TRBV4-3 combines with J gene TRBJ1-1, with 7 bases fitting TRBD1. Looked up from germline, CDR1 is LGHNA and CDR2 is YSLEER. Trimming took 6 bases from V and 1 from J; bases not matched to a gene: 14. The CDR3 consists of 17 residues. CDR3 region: CASSESGTDFSNTEAFF. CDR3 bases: TGCGCCAGCAGTGAGTCGGGGACAGACTTCTCGAACACTGAAGCTTTCTTT.

Written as DNA, the CDR3 is TGTGCCAGCAGTGAATTCTTGCGGGGGAGCACAGATACGCAGTATTTT. It codes for CASSEFLRGSTDTQYF. This chain links TRBV25-1 with TRBJ2-3, with 7 bases identical to TRBD2. Germline CDR1 and CDR2: MGHDK and SYGVNS. This CDR3 has 16 residues. V lost 1 base to trimming and J lost 0 bases; unmatched junction nucleotides: 4.

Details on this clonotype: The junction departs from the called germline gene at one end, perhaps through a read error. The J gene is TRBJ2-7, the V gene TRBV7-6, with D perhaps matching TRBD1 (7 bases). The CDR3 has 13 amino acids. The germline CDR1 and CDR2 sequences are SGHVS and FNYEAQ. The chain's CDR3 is CASRAGGSGEQYF. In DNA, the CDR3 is TGCGCCAGCAGAGCAGGGGGGTCGGGAGAGCAGTACTTC.

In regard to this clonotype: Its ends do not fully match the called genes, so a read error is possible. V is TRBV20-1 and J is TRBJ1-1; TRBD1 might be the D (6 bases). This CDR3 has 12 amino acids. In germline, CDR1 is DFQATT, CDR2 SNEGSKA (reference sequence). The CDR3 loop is CSASNRVNGYFF. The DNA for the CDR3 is TGCAGTGCTAGCAACAGGGTCAATGGCTACTTCTTC.

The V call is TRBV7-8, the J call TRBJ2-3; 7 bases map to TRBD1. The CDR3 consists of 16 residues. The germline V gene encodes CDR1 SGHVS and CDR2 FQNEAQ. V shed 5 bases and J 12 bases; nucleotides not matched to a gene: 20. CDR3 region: CASSTLQGWDTEAQYF. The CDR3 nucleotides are TGTGCCAGCAGCACGTTACAGGGGTGGGACACTGAAGCTCAGTATTTT.

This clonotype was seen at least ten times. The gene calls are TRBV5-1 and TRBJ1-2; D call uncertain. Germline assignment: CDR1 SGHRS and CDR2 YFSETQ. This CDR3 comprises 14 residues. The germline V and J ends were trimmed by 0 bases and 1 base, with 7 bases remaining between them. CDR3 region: CASSLATINYGYTF. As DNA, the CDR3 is TGCGCCAGCAGCTTGGCTACAATTAACTATGGCTACACCTTC.

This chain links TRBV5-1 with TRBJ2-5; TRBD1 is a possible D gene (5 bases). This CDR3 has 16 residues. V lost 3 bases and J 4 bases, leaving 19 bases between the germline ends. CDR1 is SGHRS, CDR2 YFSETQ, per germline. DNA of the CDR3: TGCGCCAGCAGCTCACCGGGCCAGGGCGGTGGAGAGACCCAGTACTTC. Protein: CASSSPGQGGGETQYF. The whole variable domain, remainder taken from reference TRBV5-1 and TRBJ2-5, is KAGVTQTPRYLIKTRGQQVTLSCSPISGHRSVSWYQQTPGQGLQFLFEYFSETQRNKGNFPGRFSGRQFSNSRSEMNVSTLELGDSALYLCASSSPGQGGGETQYFGPGTRLLVL.

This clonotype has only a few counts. CDR3 sequence (DNA): TGCAGCGTTGAAGATCCTAGAAACCAAGAGACCCAGTACTTC. Its protein product is CSVEDPRNQETQYF. This chain uses TRBV29-1 with TRBJ2-5, with D uncertain. Germline CDR1 and CDR2: SQVTM and ANQGSEA. Deletions cut 0 bases from V and 0 bases from J, with 8 bases between. The CDR3 spans 14 residues. The variable domain in full, completed from reference TRBV29-1 and TRBJ2-5, reads SAVISQKPSRDICQRGTSLTIQCQVDSQVTMMFWYRQQPGQSLTLIATANQGSEATYESGFVIDKFPISRPNLTFSTLTVSNMSPEDSSIYLCSVEDPRNQETQYFGPGTRLLVL.

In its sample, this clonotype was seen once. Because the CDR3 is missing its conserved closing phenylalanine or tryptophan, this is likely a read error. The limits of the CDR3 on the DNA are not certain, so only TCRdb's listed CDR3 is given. The CDR3 protein is CASSFAGGHKSVI. J is TRBJ1-1 and V is TRBV7-2; TRBD1 is taken as the D call from the table, unchecked against the DNA. The CDR3 length is 13 residues, termini included. The germline V gene encodes CDR1 SGHTA and CDR2 FQGNSA.

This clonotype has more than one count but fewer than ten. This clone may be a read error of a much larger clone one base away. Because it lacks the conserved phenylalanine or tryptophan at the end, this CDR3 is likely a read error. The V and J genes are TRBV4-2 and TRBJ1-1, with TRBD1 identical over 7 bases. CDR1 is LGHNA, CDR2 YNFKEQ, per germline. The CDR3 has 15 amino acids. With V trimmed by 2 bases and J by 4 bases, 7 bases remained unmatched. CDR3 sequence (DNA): TGTGCCAGCAGCCAAATCGGGACAGCTGGCACTGAAGCTTTCTCT. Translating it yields CASSQIGTAGTEAFS.

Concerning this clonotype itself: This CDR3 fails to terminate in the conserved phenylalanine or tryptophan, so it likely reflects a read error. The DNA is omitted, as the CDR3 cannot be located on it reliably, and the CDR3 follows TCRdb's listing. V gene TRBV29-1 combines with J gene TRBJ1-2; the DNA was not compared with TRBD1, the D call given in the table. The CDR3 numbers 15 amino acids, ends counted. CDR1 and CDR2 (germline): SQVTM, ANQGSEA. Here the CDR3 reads CSASTWANGVTVDTC.

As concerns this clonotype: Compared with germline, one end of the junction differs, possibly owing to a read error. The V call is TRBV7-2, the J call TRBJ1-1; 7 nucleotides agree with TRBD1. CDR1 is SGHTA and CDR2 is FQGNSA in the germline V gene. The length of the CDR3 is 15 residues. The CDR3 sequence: CASTPRGTDIEKTFF. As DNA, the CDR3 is TGCGCCAGCACCCCCCGGGGGACAGATATTGAGAAAACTTTCTTT.

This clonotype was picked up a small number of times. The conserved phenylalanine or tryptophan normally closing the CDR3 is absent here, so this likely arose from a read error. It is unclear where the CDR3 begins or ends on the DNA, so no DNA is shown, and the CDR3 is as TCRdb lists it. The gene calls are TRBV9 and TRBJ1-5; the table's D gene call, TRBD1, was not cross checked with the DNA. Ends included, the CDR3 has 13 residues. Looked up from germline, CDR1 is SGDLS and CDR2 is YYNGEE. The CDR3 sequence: CASSVATGGANYV.

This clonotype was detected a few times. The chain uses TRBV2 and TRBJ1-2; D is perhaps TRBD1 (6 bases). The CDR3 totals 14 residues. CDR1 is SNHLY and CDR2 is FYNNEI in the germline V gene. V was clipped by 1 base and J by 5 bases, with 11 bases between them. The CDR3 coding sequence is TGTGCCAGCAGTGAAGAACGGGGACATTATGGCTACACCTTC. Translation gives CASSEERGHYGYTF.

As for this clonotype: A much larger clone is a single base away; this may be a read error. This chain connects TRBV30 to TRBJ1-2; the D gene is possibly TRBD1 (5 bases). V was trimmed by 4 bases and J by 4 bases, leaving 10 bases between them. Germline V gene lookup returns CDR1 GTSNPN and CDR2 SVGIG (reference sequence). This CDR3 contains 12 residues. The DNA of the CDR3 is TGTGCCTGGATCAGGGCCTCCTATGGCTACACCTTC. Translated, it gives CAWIRASYGYTF.

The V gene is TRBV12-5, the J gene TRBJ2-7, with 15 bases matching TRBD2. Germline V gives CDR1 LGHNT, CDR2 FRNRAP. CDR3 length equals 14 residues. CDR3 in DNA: TGTGCCAGCAGCAAGGGACTAGCGGGGGGCGAGCAGTACTTC. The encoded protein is CASSKGLAGGEQYF.

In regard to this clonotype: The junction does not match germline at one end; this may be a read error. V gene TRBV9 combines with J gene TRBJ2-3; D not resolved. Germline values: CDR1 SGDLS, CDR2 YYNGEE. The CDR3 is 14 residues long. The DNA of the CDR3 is TGTGCCAGCAGTGTGGGTGGGAAGACTTTCATTGGACATTTT. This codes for CASSVGGKTFIGHF.

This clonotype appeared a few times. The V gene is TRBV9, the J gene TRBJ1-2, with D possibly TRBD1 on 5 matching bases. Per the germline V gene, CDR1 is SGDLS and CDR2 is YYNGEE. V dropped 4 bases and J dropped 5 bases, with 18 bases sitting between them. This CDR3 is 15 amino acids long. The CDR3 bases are TGTGCCAGCAGCCGACTTGGGGGGTTTTTATATGGCTACACCTTC. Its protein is CASSRLGGFLYGYTF.